The present T cell receptor beta chain was sequenced within a study of T cell changes during pregnancy in multiple sclerosis. Using immunoSEQ multiplex PCR, the repertoire was profiled, and TCRdb retains in-frame clones only, with some absent. The table includes around 80,000 clones, approximately 95% detected once. Germline V gene lookup returns CDR1 MNHNS and CDR2 SASEGT. Trimming at V came to 9 bases and at J to 0 bases, leaving 3 bases not matched to a gene. This CDR3 region has 15 residues. The input for sequencing was peripheral blood, taken in the second trimester of pregnancy. The origin of this receptor is a female donor in good health, enrolled as a control in a pregnancy study. The J gene is TRBJ2-2, the V gene TRBV6-1; 11 positions agree with TRBD2. CDR3 in DNA: TGTGCCAGTTCGGGACTAGCGGCGAACACCGGGGAGCTGTTTTTT. It yields the protein CASSGLAANTGELFF.